This note documents a single T cell receptor (beta chain) sequence. These data are taken from a study of blood T cell repertoires in COVID-19. Study overall: Sites across the United States, Italy and Spain contributed samples from acute and convalescent COVID-19.

Methods used by the authors: Reference gene primer amplification yielded estimated nucleated cell counts. Sequencing was performed with immunoSEQ multiplex PCR; in TCRdb, only in-frame clones are kept and a portion is missing. V, J and clone size derive from that table, while D and trimming were established from the DNA sequence. The table includes about 320,000 clones, 85% to 95% detected once. Cohort assignment relied on participant-reported clinical history. Exposed volunteers were people who met a COVID-19 case within 2 weeks before study entry. The sample comprised PBMCs or T cells enriched from blood (not recorded which). This TCR was sampled from a woman aged 30 to 39 who had been exposed to COVID-19.

The CDR3 DNA reads as TGTGCCAGCATTCTGCAGGGTTTGTATGAAAAACTGTTTTTT. Translated, it gives CASILQGLYEKLFF. V usage is TRBV2 and J usage is TRBJ1-4; a possible D gene is TRBD1 (5 bases). V lost 7 bases and J 6 bases, leaving 15 bases between the germline ends. CDR3 length: 14 amino acids. Germline-derived CDR1 and CDR2 are SNHLY and FYNNEI.